This entry lists 20 T cell receptor beta chains sequenced from one sample in a study of beta chain features in type 1 diabetes (dated by TCRdb to about 2018). The library was produced with the immunoSEQ multiplex PCR assay. The entire amount of isolated RNA was reverse transcribed using the High Capacity cDNA Reverse Transcription Kit, so the sequenced TCRB transcripts were expressed ones. TCRdb took this table from immuneACCESS and kept in-frame rearrangements with V and J called. Such tables lack part of the clones; where checked against another copy, unresolved V genes explain under half of the gap, and the rest is unexplained. Counted in this sample were around 450,000 clones; around 10% of them appeared once. The ten largest account for approximately 0.05% of the sample. The material sequenced was naive CD4+ T cells from blood. The sample's cell subset or site label, in plain terms: true naive CD4+ T cells. Receptors were obtained from a woman younger than 35 in good health.

The chain is built from TRBV7-3 and TRBJ2-7, with TRBD1 matching over 7 bases. The germline V gene encodes CDR1 SGHTA and CDR2 FQGTGA. This CDR3 is 15 amino acids long. The V segment lost 1 base and the J segment 1 base; nucleotides outside the gene matches: 4. The CDR3 region is CASSLMGTVSYEQYF. CDR3 in DNA: TGTGCCAGCAGCTTAATGGGGACAGTATCCTACGAGCAGTACTTC.

In its sample, this clone was seen a few times. CDR3 in DNA: TGTGCCAGCAGCCAGCTGGGGAGCTACAATGAGCAGTTCTTC. Translated, it gives CASSQLGSYNEQFF. The V call is TRBV7-9, the J call TRBJ2-1; D is perhaps TRBD2 (5 bases). Deletions cut 5 bases from V and 3 bases from J, with 11 bases between. Germline-derived CDR1 and CDR2 are SEHNR and FQNEAQ (reference sequence). The CDR3 has 14 amino acids.

This clone was seen only a few times. This chain joins TRBV15 and TRBJ1-3; D uncertain. Germline CDR1 and CDR2: LNHNV and YYDKDF (reference sequence). Deletions cut 0 bases from V and 2 bases from J, with 11 bases between. This CDR3 spans 16 amino acids. For the CDR3, the DNA is TGTGCCACCAGCAGAGATAACCAGGTTACTGGAAACACCATATATTTT. The encoded protein is CATSRDNQVTGNTIYF.

This chain joins TRBV7-2 and TRBJ1-6; the match to TRBD1 covers 7 bases. CDR1 and CDR2 from the germline V gene are SGHTA and FQGNSA. This CDR3 is 16 amino acids long. V lost 6 bases, J lost 4 bases, and 9 bases stayed unmatched. CDR3 nucleotides: TGTGCCAGCAGGTGGGACAGATACTCTTATAATTCACCCCTCCACTTT. Translation: CASRWDRYSYNSPLHF.

This clone was detected only a few times. The DNA of the CDR3 is TGCGCCAGCAGCTCGCGAGGAGGAGTTTCCTCAACTGGGGCCAACGTCCTGACTTTC. This translates into CASSSRGGVSSTGANVLTF. This chain uses TRBV5-1 with TRBJ2-6; a weak D match, TRBD2 (5 bases). From germline, CDR1 is SGHRS and CDR2 YFSETQ. Trimming removed 3 bases at V and 2 bases at J, with 21 bases between. The CDR3 contains 19 residues.

This clone was detected a few times. The chain employs TRBV7-2 and TRBJ2-1, with a weak D call TRBD2 (5 bases). The CDR3 consists of 16 residues. CDR1 and CDR2 (germline): SGHTA, FQGNSA. V was shortened by 0 bases and J by 3 bases, with 12 bases between the two germline ends. DNA for the CDR3: TGTGCCAGCAGCTTAGCGCCCGGGATCAACTACAATGAGCAGTTCTTC. Translating gives CASSLAPGINYNEQFF.

In this sample, this clone turned up a few times. V is TRBV7-8 and J is TRBJ2-2; D unresolved. Germline V gives CDR1 SGHVS, CDR2 FQNEAQ. The CDR3 runs 11 residues. The ends were cut back, 0 bases at V and 9 bases at J, with 2 bases in the middle. CDR3 sequence: CASSLAWELFF. The DNA for the CDR3 is TGTGCCAGCAGCTTAGCATGGGAGCTGTTTTTT.

The chain has TRBV7-9 and TRBJ2-2; possibly TRBD1 for D (6 bases). The CDR3 has 15 amino acids. The V end was cut by 11 bases, the J end by 1 base, with 17 bases between. CDR1 is SEHNR, CDR2 FQNEAQ, per germline (reference sequence). Written as DNA, the CDR3 is TGTGCCCCCGGTGAACAGGGCGAGAACACCGGGGAGCTGTTTTTT. It specifies CAPGEQGENTGELFF.

This chain connects TRBV5-8 to TRBJ2-2, with 8 positions matching TRBD1. The trim removed 4 bases at V and 3 bases at J, leaving 8 bases unmatched. The CDR3 sequence is 16 residues long. Looked up from germline, CDR1 is SGHTS and CDR2 is YDEGEE. As DNA, the CDR3 is TGTGCCAGCAGCCGCGGGACAGGAGGAGACACCGGGGAGCTGTTTTTT. Translated: CASSRGTGGDTGELFF.

The chain combines TRBV23-1 with TRBJ2-1; D is perhaps TRBD2 (5 bases). TRBV23-1 is given ORF status, its function remaining uncertain. This CDR3 spans 17 amino acids. Trimming took off 0 bases at V and 7 bases at J, with 19 bases between the two ends. Here the CDR3 reads CASSQSPPSSETNEQFF. The CDR3 bases are TGCGCCAGCAGTCAATCCCCCCCTAGCTCTGAGACAAATGAGCAGTTCTTC.

The V call is TRBV21-1, the J call TRBJ1-5. TRBV21-1 is given as a pseudogene. The CDR3 consists of 9 residues. The CDR3 coding sequence is TGTGCCAGCAGTCGACCCCAGCATTTT. This codes for CASSRPQHF.

The V gene is TRBV23-1, the J gene TRBJ2-7, with TRBD1 matching 7 bases. TRBV23-1 carries the ORF label, with uncertain function. With 7 bases clipped from V and 4 bases from J, the junction kept 16 bases outside the gene matches. CDR3 length: 16 residues. CDR3 in DNA: TGCGCCAGCACCGAAAGGGCTCAAGGGGGCTCATACGAGCAGTACTTC. Translating it yields CASTERAQGGSYEQYF.

The genes are TRBV6-6 and TRBJ1-5; D gene ambiguous. Germline assignment: CDR1 MNHNY and CDR2 SVGAGI (reference sequence). The CDR3 runs to 14 residues. With 2 bases removed from V and 0 bases from J, the gap between germline ends came to 5 bases. CDR3 sequence: CASSYTSSNQPQHF. The CDR3 DNA follows: TGTGCCAGCAGTTACACGAGTAGCAATCAGCCCCAGCATTTT.

This rearrangement joins TRBV19 to TRBJ2-1, with 7 bases that match TRBD2. After removal of 7 bases from V and 0 bases from J, the junction contained 9 bases not matched to a gene. CDR1 is LNHDA and CDR2 is SQIVND in the germline V gene (reference sequence). This CDR3 is 16 amino acids long. The chain's CDR3 is CASKPSGLTSYNEQFF. The DNA of the CDR3 is TGTGCCAGTAAACCTAGCGGCCTTACCTCCTACAATGAGCAGTTCTTC.

This clone was observed a handful of times. The same CDR3 arises from other DNA sequences in this sample as well. Here the CDR3 reads CASSPQSSYNEQFF. DNA for the CDR3: TGTGCCAGCTCACCGCAGAGCTCCTACAATGAGCAGTTCTTC. V is TRBV18 and J is TRBJ2-1; D is unresolved. Germline V CDR1 and CDR2: KGHSH, LQKENI. The CDR3 contains 14 residues. Between the trimmed V and J ends, which lost 3 bases and 0 bases, there was a span of 6 bases.

This clone was found a few times. This chain connects TRBV6-6 to TRBJ2-2; TRBD1 matches 10 bases. The CDR3 extends over 14 amino acids. Germline V gene data show CDR1 as MNHNY and CDR2 as SVGAGI (reference sequence). J was trimmed by 4 bases and V by 7 bases; bases with no gene match: 3. The CDR3 nucleotides read TGTGCCAGCACCAGGACAGGGGGCACCGGGGAGCTGTTTTTT. Its translation: CASTRTGGTGELFF.

In this sample, this clone turned up a few times. The chain is built from TRBV2 and TRBJ2-3; no definite D call. Trimming removed 5 bases from V and 7 bases from J, with 7 bases in between. There are 11 residues in the CDR3. CDR1 and CDR2 from the germline V gene are SNHLY and FYNNEI. The CDR3 bases are TGTGCCAGCAGTCTAAGCTATACGCAGTATTTT. It yields the protein CASSLSYTQYF.

Only a few counts were recorded for this clone. The chain couples TRBV6-1 to TRBJ1-2; D is possibly TRBD1 (5 bases). CDR1 is MNHNS, CDR2 SASEGT, per germline. The CDR3 extends over 16 amino acids. V was cut by 2 bases and J by 4 bases, with 17 bases left in between. In nucleotides, the CDR3 is TGTGCCAGCAGTGAACCCCTAGGGCAGGGACGCTATGGCTACACCTTC. Translation gives CASSEPLGQGRYGYTF.

The rearrangement links TRBV9 to TRBJ2-2; 7 bases are a match to TRBD1. The germline gives CDR1 SGDLS, CDR2 YYNGEE. The V segment lost 3 bases and the J segment 1 base; nucleotides outside the gene matches: 3. This CDR3 contains 15 residues. The CDR3 DNA follows: TGTGCCAGCAGCGCACGGACAGGGAACACCGGGGAGCTGTTTTTT. Translation: CASSARTGNTGELFF.

This clone was seen only a few times. The rearrangement joins TRBV29-1 to TRBJ2-1; 11 bases fit TRBD2. The CDR3 is 16 amino acids. Trimming took 2 bases from V and 8 from J; bases not matched to a gene: 11. Germline-derived CDR1 and CDR2 are SQVTM and ANQGSEA. As DNA, the CDR3 is TGCAGCGTTGAACCTACGGTCTTAGCGGGGGGGTATGAGCAGTTCTTC. Its protein product is CSVEPTVLAGGYEQFF.